The 12 T cell receptor beta chains in this list originate from one sample, sequenced in a study of blood T cell repertoires in COVID-19. The method was immunoSEQ multiplex PCR; TCRdb's version includes in-frame clones alone and lacks a portion of them. The data hold 250,000 to 400,000 clones, with roughly 90% observed a single time. Sequencing input: PBMCs or T cells enriched from blood (not recorded which). The receptors originated from a man in his 60s who had recovered from COVID-19.

The J gene is TRBJ1-6, the V gene TRBV19, with 9 bases that match TRBD1. The length of the CDR3 is 16 residues. The germline V gene has CDR1 LNHDA and CDR2 SQIVND (reference sequence). With V trimmed by 2 bases and J by 7 bases, 6 bases remained unmatched. CDR3 DNA sequence: TGTGCCAGTAGTATACTGGGACAGGGCGGGAATTCACCCCTCCACTTT. Its translation is CASSILGQGGNSPLHF.

This rearrangement joins TRBV6-5 to TRBJ2-7; 11 positions agree with TRBD2. Germline V gene sequence: CDR1 MNHEY, CDR2 SVGAGI. With V trimmed by 7 bases and J by 1 base, 6 bases remained unmatched. The CDR3 contains 15 residues. CDR3: CASTTTSGISYEQYF. The CDR3 nucleotides read TGTGCCAGCACTACGACTAGCGGGATTTCCTACGAGCAGTACTTC.

The chain couples TRBV5-1 to TRBJ2-3; 9 bases are shared with TRBD1. This CDR3 is built from 15 residues. V shed 4 bases and J 5 bases; nucleotides not matched to a gene: 8. CDR1 SGHRS and CDR2 YFSETQ come from the germline V gene. The CDR3 nucleotides are TGCGCCAGCAGCCTCATGGGACAGGGCCAAGATACGCAGTATTTT. Residues: CASSLMGQGQDTQYF.

Only one count was recorded for this clone. This chain connects TRBV6-5 to TRBJ2-1, with 11 bases matching TRBD2. This CDR3 comprises 14 residues. J was trimmed by 7 bases and V by 4 bases; bases with no gene match: 3. In germline, CDR1 is MNHEY, CDR2 SVGAGI. CDR3 coding DNA: TGTGCCAGCAGTTTACTAGCGGGAGAGAATGAGCAGTTCTTC. It encodes CASSLLAGENEQFF.

This clone was recorded only once. The chain carries TRBV6-5 and TRBJ2-7; 7 bases align to TRBD1. The CDR3 has 14 amino acids. V gave up 5 bases and J gave up 3 bases; unmatched junction bases: 7. The germline V gene encodes CDR1 MNHEY and CDR2 SVGAGI. CDR3 sequence reads: CASSPGTVHYEQYF. The DNA of the CDR3 is TGTGCCAGCAGTCCAGGGACAGTACACTACGAGCAGTACTTC.

The chain combines TRBV18 with TRBJ2-3, with 10 bases identical to TRBD2. V was clipped by 3 bases and J by 5 bases; unmatched bases: 8. This CDR3 contains 16 residues. Germline CDR1 is KGHSH and CDR2 is LQKENI. Here the CDR3 reads CASSPFLAGVEDTQYF. DNA for the CDR3: TGTGCCAGCTCACCTTTCCTAGCGGGAGTTGAAGATACGCAGTATTTT.

This chain uses TRBV5-1 with TRBJ1-2, with 7 bases lining up with TRBD1. Germline CDR1 SGHRS, CDR2 YFSETQ. Trimming removed 2 bases from V and 7 bases from J; junction bases left unmatched: 8. The CDR3 sequence is 14 residues long. The CDR3 DNA is TGCGCCAGCAGCTTAGGACAGGAGAGGTCTGGCTACACCTTC. This encodes CASSLGQERSGYTF.

CDR3 residues: CASSLTQGGLNTEAFF. The CDR3 DNA is TGTGCCAGCAGCTTAACCCAGGGGGGATTGAACACTGAAGCTTTCTTT. The chain joins TRBV7-3 to TRBJ1-1; 7 nucleotides line up with TRBD1. CDR1 and CDR2 from the germline V gene are SGHTA and FQGTGA. There are 16 residues in the CDR3. With V trimmed by 0 bases and J by 0 bases, 4 bases remained unmatched. Drawing the rest from reference TRBV7-3 and TRBJ1-1, the complete variable domain is GAGVSQTPSNKVTEKGKYVELRCDPISGHTALYWYRQSLGQGPEFLIYFQGTGAADDSGLPNDRFFAVRPEGSVSTLKIQRTERGDSAVYLCASSLTQGGLNTEAFFGQGTRLTVV.

The chain joins TRBV7-2 to TRBJ2-5; TRBD2 is a possible D gene (6 bases). Between the trimmed V and J ends, which lost 3 bases and 5 bases, there was a span of 10 bases. The CDR3 loop spans 13 amino acids. CDR1 SGHTA and CDR2 FQGNSA come from the germline V gene. Written as DNA, the CDR3 is TGTGCCAGCAGCTTCACGGGAGTGGAGACCCAGTACTTC. Translating it yields CASSFTGVETQYF. Full variable domain (remainder filled in from reference TRBV7-2 and TRBJ2-5): GAGVSQSPSNKVTEKGKDVELRCDPISGHTALYWYRQSLGQGLEFLIYFQGNSAPDKSGLPSDRFSAERTGGSVSTLTIQRTQQEDSAVYLCASSFTGVETQYFGPGTRLLVL.

The rearrangement uses TRBV23-1 and TRBJ1-2; possibly TRBD1 for D (6 bases). TRBV23-1 is treated as an ORF (open reading frame) with a function not yet certain. V lost 2 bases and J lost 2, with 6 bases in between. The length of the CDR3 is 13 residues. CDR3: CASSQDRNYGYTF. The CDR3 DNA sequence: TGCGCCAGCAGTCAAGACAGGAACTATGGCTACACCTTC.

The V and J genes are TRBV4-1 and TRBJ2-1; TRBD2 matches at 11 bases. CDR3 size: 16 residues. The ends lost 4 bases at V and 4 bases at J; junction bases unmatched: 6. The germline V gene has CDR1 MGHRA and CDR2 YSYEKL. This CDR3 is CASSRGGTSGYNEQFF. DNA for the CDR3: TGCGCCAGCAGCCGTGGGGGGACTAGCGGTTACAATGAGCAGTTCTTC.

The CDR3 nucleotides are TGTGCCAGCAGCGTAGCCCATGGGGGGGAGACCCAGTACTTC. It is translated as CASSVAHGGETQYF. The V gene is TRBV9, the J gene TRBJ2-5; D perhaps matches TRBD2 (6 bases). With 0 bases removed from V and 5 bases from J, the gap between germline ends came to 11 bases. The CDR3 extends over 14 amino acids. Germline CDR1 is SGDLS and CDR2 is YYNGEE. The variable domain in full, completed from reference TRBV9 and TRBJ2-5, reads DSGVTQTPKHLITATGQRVTLRCSPRSGDLSVYWYQQSLDQGLQFLIQYYNGEERAKGNILERFSAQQFPDLHSELNLSSLELGDSALYFCASSVAHGGETQYFGPGTRLLVL.